This T cell receptor (beta chain) was sequenced during a study of T cell responses to AZD1222 COVID-19 vaccine. V lost 0 bases, J lost 2 bases, and 5 bases stayed unmatched. Germline CDR1 and CDR2: LGHNA and YNFKEQ. The CDR3 length is 18 residues. This clone is a singleton in its sample. Its antigen remains unidentified. The study, taken as a whole, reports: AZD1222 recipients seropositive at baseline numbered only 5 or 6. Per reports, nearly half of all spike-specific TCRs target regions that are unmutated in variants. Receipt of two AZD1222 doses was followed by a rise in Spike-specific TCR breadth and depth. Sampling that yielded the repertoires occurred only after the peak T cell response.

Profiling relied on immunoSEQ multiplex PCR, and the TCRdb table lists in-frame clones only, not all of them. The sample consists of about 120,000 clones, 65% to 85% of them appearing once. Sample: peripheral blood, taken on day 0 of AZD1222 vaccination. The chain has TRBV4-2 and TRBJ2-6; 9 bases are shared with TRBD1. This TCR was recovered from an adult in good health. CDR3 residues: CASSQDWGQGTGANVLTF. CDR3 in DNA: TGTGCCAGCAGCCAAGATTGGGGACAGGGCACTGGGGCCAACGTCCTGACTTTC.